The T cell receptor beta chain under discussion was sequenced for a study of T cells after yellow fever vaccination. Whole-study context: SMART-Seq v4 Ultra Low Input served to prepare low-cell-number fractions.

TCRdb reprocessed the 5' RACE reads with MiXCR, giving one entry per CDR3 protein. The table includes a few hundred thousand distinct CDR3 sequences, 6.8% detected once. The table lists this clonotype with a few counts. What it binds is unknown. The CDR3 is made up of 14 amino acids. With V trimmed by 1 base and J by 3 bases, 2 bases remained unmatched. Study-level results: Only a small proportion of the clonotypes turned up in both the CD4 and the CD8 compartments, likely arising from convergent recombination. Detected again after the booster were most primary-vaccination clones, at 96% CD4 and about 90% CD8.

The starting material was PBMCs, obtained approximately 47 days after the first yellow fever vaccination. The V gene is TRBV12-3 or TRBV12-4, the J gene TRBJ2-5, with 7 bases fitting TRBD2. This TCR derives from a man aged 18 to 29 who received the YFV17D yellow fever vaccine. The CDR3, as DNA: TGTGCCAGCAGTTTAGACGGGGGGAAAGAGACCCAGTACTTC. Its translation is CASSLDGGKETQYF.